This T cell receptor beta chain was documented in a study of blood T cell repertoires in COVID-19. Original methodology: Counts of nucleated cells, estimated from reference gene primer amplification, were obtained. Assay used: immunoSEQ multiplex PCR; TCRdb lists only in-frame clones, some missing. The DNA gave D and trimming, while V, J and clone size come from that table. The table has 250,000 to 300,000 clones, roughly 85% seen once. Germline assignment: CDR1 LGHNA and CDR2 YNFKEQ. The CDR3 is made up of 13 amino acids. The V end was cut by 1 base, the J end by 7 bases, with 10 bases between. The sequenced sample was peripheral blood. This receptor was obtained from a man aged 60 to 75 who had recovered from COVID-19. This chain links TRBV4-2 with TRBJ1-2; no clear D gene. As DNA, the CDR3 is TGTGCCAGCAGCCAAGGTGGGAGGAGTGGCTACACCTTC. The encoded protein is CASSQGGRSGYTF.